These 13 T cell receptor beta chains came from one sample sequenced in a study of T cells after posttransplantation cyclophosphamide. Treatment was busulfan-fludarabine conditioning, a marrow graft, and cyclophosphamide on days +3 and +4. Data came from immunoSEQ multiplex PCR; TCRdb stores just in-frame clones and leaves some out. This repertoire shows some 10,000 clones, 86% found once; its top ten account for 27%. The input for sequencing was CD4+ T cells sorted from PBMCs, taken after allogeneic stem cell transplant with posttransplant cyclophosphamide. These receptors were obtained from a male patient aged 30 to 39 who received an allogeneic stem cell transplant from a related donor, was CMV-positive, and had acute GVHD only. Some T cells may possibly be graft donor cells.

This clone was picked up a small number of times. It is likely a read error: a sequence one base away is far more abundant. The gene calls are TRBV30 and TRBJ1-3, with a possible D match to TRBD1 (5 bases). Per the germline V gene, CDR1 is GTSNPN and CDR2 is SVGIG (reference sequence). This CDR3 region has 17 residues. V was shortened by 5 bases and J by 1 base, with 21 bases between the two germline ends. CDR3 coding DNA: TGTGCCTGGCGTGACTTTCAGGGCCCTAGATCTGGAAACACCATATATTTT. It yields the protein CAWRDFQGPRSGNTIYF.

This chain connects TRBV9 to TRBJ2-2, with D unresolved. V was pared by 4 bases and J by 6 bases, with 10 bases between. Germline V gives CDR1 SGDLS, CDR2 YYNGEE. This CDR3 region has 13 residues. The CDR3 is CASSTSSPGELFF. CDR3 in DNA: TGTGCCAGCAGCACGTCTAGTCCCGGGGAGCTGTTTTTT.

The gene calls are TRBV10-3 and TRBJ2-3; 11 nucleotides align to TRBD2. Per the germline V gene, CDR1 is ENHRY and CDR2 is SYGVKD. The CDR3 loop spans 16 amino acids. With 6 bases clipped from V and 3 bases from J, the junction kept 8 bases outside the gene matches. Here the CDR3 reads CAISPTSGGVTDTQYF. CDR3 coding DNA: TGTGCCATCAGCCCTACTAGCGGGGGCGTGACAGATACGCAGTATTTT.

V usage is TRBV11-2 and J usage is TRBJ2-7; 10 nucleotides match TRBD2. This CDR3 is 15 amino acids long. CDR1 is SGHAT and CDR2 is FQNNGV in the germline V gene. V trimming: 1 base; J trimming: 2 bases; junction bases outside the gene matches: 2. The CDR3 reads CASSLGTSGAYEQYF. Written as DNA, the CDR3 is TGTGCCAGCAGCTTAGGAACTAGCGGGGCCTACGAGCAGTACTTC.

V usage is TRBV25-1 and J usage is TRBJ1-1; 9 nucleotides line up with TRBD1. Germline lookup yields CDR1 MGHDK and CDR2 SYGVNS. V shed 3 bases, J shed 2 bases, and the junction held 4 bases outside the gene matches. The CDR3 consists of 15 residues. This chain's CDR3 is CASSDSGQGNTEAFF. CDR3 DNA: TGTGCCAGCAGTGATTCGGGACAGGGAAACACTGAAGCTTTCTTT.

The gene calls are TRBV9 and TRBJ2-3; TRBD2 agrees at 7 bases. V dropped 2 bases and J dropped 2; count of bases not matched to a gene: 8. Germline V lookup: CDR1 SGDLS, CDR2 YYNGEE. CDR3 length: 16 residues. The CDR3 DNA reads TGTGCCAGCAGCGTGGGTAGCGGGCGCTCCACAGATACGCAGTATTTT. As protein: CASSVGSGRSTDTQYF.

The chain is built from TRBV4-2 and TRBJ2-5; TRBD2 matches at 7 bases. Germline CDR1 reads LGHNA; CDR2 reads YNFKEQ. After removal of 1 base from V and 4 bases from J, the junction contained 6 bases not matched to a gene. The CDR3 length is 15 residues. This CDR3 is CASSQASGGGETQYF. CDR3 coding DNA: TGTGCCAGCAGCCAAGCAAGTGGGGGGGGAGAGACCCAGTACTTC.

The chain employs TRBV10-3 and TRBJ2-5; 7 bases agree with TRBD1. With 6 bases clipped from V and 4 bases from J, the junction kept 5 bases outside the gene matches. CDR1 and CDR2 (germline): ENHRY, SYGVKD. The CDR3 has 13 residues. For the CDR3, the DNA is TGTGCCATCAGGACAGGGCTTGGAGAGACCCAGTACTTC. Protein sequence: CAIRTGLGETQYF.

The chain links TRBV5-1 to TRBJ1-3; weak D call: TRBD1 (6 bases). V lost 0 bases and J lost 6, with 16 bases in between. CDR3 length: 16 amino acids. The germline gives CDR1 SGHRS, CDR2 YFSETQ. The CDR3 reads CASSLVGQTLANTIYF. The DNA for the CDR3 is TGCGCCAGCAGCTTGGTAGGACAGACTCTGGCAAACACCATATATTTT.

CDR3 nucleotide sequence: TGCGCCAGCAGGGATCAACTAGCGGGGGGATGGGATGAGCAGTTCTTC. It yields the protein CASRDQLAGGWDEQFF. V gene TRBV4-3 combines with J gene TRBJ2-1; 12 bases are a match to TRBD2. The CDR3 is 16 residues long. Germline loops: CDR1 LGHNA, CDR2 YSLEER. V shed 6 bases, J shed 8 bases, and the junction held 11 bases outside the gene matches.

The sample holds a few counts of this clone. The chain links TRBV7-2 to TRBJ1-5; TRBD1 matches 9 bases. There are 16 residues in the CDR3. The V segment lost 4 bases and the J segment 1 base; nucleotides outside the gene matches: 5. Per the germline V gene, CDR1 is SGHTA and CDR2 is FQGNSA. The CDR3 coding sequence is TGTGCCAGCAGCTCAACAGGGGGCTTCAGCAATCAGCCCCAGCATTTT. Amino acid sequence: CASSSTGGFSNQPQHF.

The chain uses TRBV5-4 and TRBJ2-3; tentative D call: TRBD2 (5 bases). There are 15 residues in the CDR3. Germline V CDR1 and CDR2: SGHNT, YYREEE (reference sequence). V lost 3 bases and J lost 4, with 15 bases in between. CDR3 loop: CASSSEYQEADTQYF. The CDR3 nucleotides read TGTGCCAGCAGCTCAGAATATCAGGAGGCAGATACGCAGTATTTT.

The chain combines TRBV5-5 with TRBJ1-6, with 8 bases fitting TRBD1. The junction had 6 bases not matched to a gene; V was cut back by 3 bases and J by 10 bases. Germline assignment: CDR1 SGHKS and CDR2 YYEKEE (reference sequence). The CDR3 is 14 residues long. CDR3 sequence (DNA): TGTGCCAGCAGCTACCGACAGGGGCGATCACCCCTCCACTTT. Its protein product is CASSYRQGRSPLHF.